This T cell receptor beta chain was recovered during a study of blood T cell repertoires in COVID-19. Study as a whole: From the United States, Italy and Spain came samples of acute and convalescent COVID-19. The analysed material was cDNA or gDNA that came from T cells, B-cell-depleted T cells, or PBMCs.

This CDR3 has 14 amino acids. V was clipped by 2 bases and J by 8 bases; unmatched bases: 3. Germline values: CDR1 SGHAT, CDR2 FQNNGV. In the study's own analysis: Nucleated cell number was recorded as an estimate derived from reference gene primer amplification. Produced via immunoSEQ multiplex PCR; TCRdb's table is partial and in-frame only. V and J calls and clone size follow that table, whereas D and trimming were derived from the DNA. In the table there are about 67,000 clones, roughly 73% of which are singletons. This clone appeared a few times. This chain links TRBV11-2 with TRBJ1-6, with TRBD1 matching 7 bases. This clonotype was obtained from a woman in her sixties with acute or convalescent COVID-19. The sequenced sample was peripheral blood. CDR3 DNA sequence: TGTGCCAGCAGCTTAAGCCAGGGGGATTCACCCCTCCACTTT. Its translation: CASSLSQGDSPLHF.